A single count supports the clone carrying this TCR beta chain. This record belongs to a study of blood T cell repertoires in COVID-19. Turning to the study itself: Sources were T cells, B-cell-depleted T cells, or PBMCs; the material itself was cDNA or gDNA.

V lost 5 bases to trimming and J lost 8 bases, with 9 bases between them. This CDR3 is 11 amino acids long. Original data processing: Amplification of reference gene primers was used by the study to estimate nucleated cell counts. Profiling relied on immunoSEQ multiplex PCR, and the TCRdb table lists in-frame clones only, not all of them. That table supplies the V and J calls and clone size; D and trimming were determined from the DNA. This repertoire shows over 200,000 clones, over 75% found once; its top ten account for approximately 5%. The chain employs TRBV12-3 or TRBV12-4 and TRBJ1-2; no clear D. Sequencing was done on a sample of peripheral blood. The receptor was isolated from a human donor in a cohort sampled during active COVID-19. DNA of the CDR3: TGTGCCAGCAGTCAGGCGGGGGGCTACACCTTC. Translating gives CASSQAGGYTF.